These T cell receptor beta chains were read from a single sample in a study of blood T cell repertoires in COVID-19. The method was immunoSEQ multiplex PCR; TCRdb's version includes in-frame clones alone and lacks a portion of them. Altogether about 170,000 clones are present, roughly 81% being singletons, with the ten largest covering around 2.7%. The sample comprised peripheral blood. These receptors all come from a woman at least 80 years old with COVID-19, enrolled during active disease. The CDR3 runs from the conserved cysteine through the conserved F or W. A D gene is named only where the DNA matches it firmly. Not all rows give a size; the values are once, few, many and, for expanded clones, a class.

v_call	clone_size	d_call	j_call	cdr3_aa	cdr3_nt
TRBV7-2	.	TRBD2	TRBJ2-7	CASSLGLAGGLEQYF	TGTGCCAGCAGCTTGGGACTAGCGGGGGGGCTCGAGCAGTACTTC
TRBV5-6	.	TRBD1	TRBJ1-2	CASSFVRTGSNGYTF	TGTGCCAGCAGCTTTGTAAGGACAGGGAGTAATGGCTACACCTTC
TRBV27	.	TRBD1	TRBJ1-1	CASSFINSGGALAFF	TGTGCCAGCAGTTTTATTAATTCAGGGGGCGCGTTAGCTTTCTTT
TRBV7-2	.	TRBD2	TRBJ2-3	CASSLFAGGTDTQYF	TGTGCCAGCAGCCTCTTTGCGGGGGGCACAGATACGCAGTATTTT
TRBV16	.	.	TRBJ2-7	CASSQSGSQLEQYF	TGTGCCAGCAGCCAATCGGGTAGCCAGCTCGAGCAGTACTTC
TRBV18	few	TRBD2	TRBJ2-7	CASSATGTKYF	TGTGCCAGCTCAGCGACCGGGACTAAGTACTTC
TRBV6-2/TRBV6-3	.	.	TRBJ1-5	CASSYSRGLQPQHF	TGTGCCAGCAGTTACAGCAGGGGTCTTCAGCCCCAGCATTTT
TRBV28	few	TRBD1	TRBJ2-7	CASSDWDRDLYEQYF	TGTGCCAGCAGTGATTGGGACAGGGACCTCTACGAGCAGTACTTC
TRBV28	.	TRBD1	TRBJ1-1	CASSPGRGQWTEAFF	TGTGCCAGCAGTCCCGGCAGGGGGCAATGGACTGAAGCTTTCTTT
TRBV3-1/TRBV3-2	.	.	TRBJ2-7	CASSDDNYEQYF	TGTGCCAGCAGCGACGACAACTACGAGCAGTACTTC
TRBV28	.	TRBD2	TRBJ2-5	CASSLGLAGVETQYF	TGTGCCAGCAGTTTAGGACTAGCGGGAGTTGAGACCCAGTACTTC
TRBV5-4	.	.	TRBJ1-6	CASSLVSDNSPLHF	TGTGCCAGCAGCTTGGTTTCAGATAATTCACCCCTCCACTTT
TRBV3-1/TRBV3-2	.	.	TRBJ2-7	CASSHSSVSYEQYF	TGTGCCAGCAGCCATAGCAGCGTCTCCTACGAGCAGTACTTC